Sequencing of this TCR beta chain was carried out in a study of T cell responses to AZD1222 COVID-19 vaccine. Study outcomes and limitations: Distributed over spike, vaccine-associated CD4 TCRs predominated at 160-218 and 743-854. Among the donors, most were white British and more were female, and clonal diversity was possibly underestimated.

The CDR3 runs 15 residues. CDR1 SGHTA and CDR2 FQGNSA come from the germline V gene. Trimming stripped 4 bases from V and 5 bases from J, with 15 bases between. Data came from immunoSEQ multiplex PCR; TCRdb stores just in-frame clones and leaves some out. The table shows roughly 100,000 clones, with more than 85% occurring only once. Turning to this clone: Its specificity is unknown.

Source: peripheral blood, taken on day 0 of AZD1222 vaccination. The chain is built from TRBV7-2 and TRBJ2-1, with a tentative D call TRBD2 (5 bases). This clonotype was sampled from an adult in good health. The CDR3 loop reads CASSSTASYHNEQFF. CDR3 nucleotide sequence: TGTGCCAGCAGCTCAACGGCTAGCTACCACAATGAGCAGTTCTTC.